This T cell receptor beta chain was identified during a study of CD8+CD57+ T cells in acquired aplastic anemia (dated by TCRdb to the late 2010s). Background for the entire study: On average, sorted CD4+ and CD8+ cells yielded about 3 ug of extracted DNA, with a range of about 0.17 to 27.4 ug. An average of around 10 million reads for CD4+ cells and roughly 12 million reads for CD8+ cells was obtained from healthy donor samples.

Points the paper makes about the study in general: No significant difference in CD8+ Simpson's diversity was found between patients and healthy controls (P=0.060). Roughly 30 CD8+ CDR3 sequences were shared between patients and controls but appeared highly expressed in patients and within their immunodominant clones.

TCR repertoires of sorted CD4+ and CD8+ blood T cells from severe aplastic anemia patients and healthy subjects were deep-sequenced in the study. Ficoll-Paque density gradient centrifugation was used to isolate peripheral blood mononuclear cells. Before DNA was extracted, CD4+ and CD8+ T cells were sorted using either FACS or magnetic beads. In its sample, this clonotype was seen many times. Its antigen specificity is not known. No base-level quality is on record; no much larger clone is a single base apart. Genomic DNA served as template for TCR beta VDJ combination and CDR3 sequence profiling. An Illumina HiSeq 2000 was used for TCR repertoire sequencing. In the paper's pipeline: TRBV/TRBJ rearrangement plots, CDR3 size and DJ length profiles, and Simpson's diversity index were used to assess repertoires. Whichever DNA sequence was most abundant in the deep sequencing data was defined as the immunodominant clone. CDR3 amino acid sequences were screened for sharing across subjects and compared with published repertoires and the VDJdb database. Starting from the raw public reads, TCRdb applied fastp trimming at Q25, assembled clones with MiXCR and retained in-frame beta chains. Rows merge per CDR3 protein into single entries with the most common DNA and genes. TCRdb assigned the V and J calls; the authors' analysis was not used. Counted in this sample were 150,000 to 200,000 distinct CDR3 sequences; about half of them appeared once. Of the sample, approximately 2.9% falls within the top ten clones.

Between the V and J ends, shortened by 2 bases and 0 bases respectively, the junction contains 17 bases. Reading from cysteine to phenylalanine, the CDR3 counts 18 amino acids. Only the CDR3 part of the read is kept: 54 bases, read in frame from the first base. CDR1 and CDR2 are drawn from the germline V gene: SGHDN, FVKESK. The origin of this receptor is a human donor in good health. The source material was sorted CD4+, CD8+, or CD8+CD57+ T cells (not recorded which) from PBMCs. Here the chain combines TRBV14 and TRBJ2-1, and the D gene may be TRBD1, 6 bases matching. This receptor has the CDR3 CASSQRPGASGSYNEQFF. The nucleotide sequence reads TGTGCCAGCAGCCAAAGACCAGGGGCCTCAGGCTCCTACAATGAGCAGTTCTTC.